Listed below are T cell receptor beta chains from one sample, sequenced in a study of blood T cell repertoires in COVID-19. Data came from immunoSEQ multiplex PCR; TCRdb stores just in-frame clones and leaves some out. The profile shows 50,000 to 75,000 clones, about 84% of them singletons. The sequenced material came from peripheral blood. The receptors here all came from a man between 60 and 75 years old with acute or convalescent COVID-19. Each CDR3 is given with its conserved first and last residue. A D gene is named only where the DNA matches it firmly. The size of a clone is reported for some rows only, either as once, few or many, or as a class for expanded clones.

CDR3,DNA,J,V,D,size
CASSPGQGASNTEAFF,TGTGCCAGCAGCCCGGGACAGGGGGCGTCGAACACTGAAGCTTTCTTT,TRBJ1-1,TRBV6-6,TRBD1,NA
CASGTGFQETQYF,TGTGCCAGTGGGACAGGGTTTCAAGAGACCCAGTACTTC,TRBJ2-5,TRBV19,TRBD1,NA
CAISESRAGGNYGYTF,TGTGCCATCAGTGAGTCCAGGGCAGGGGGGAACTATGGCTACACCTTC,TRBJ1-2,TRBV10-3,TRBD1,NA
CASSPLTYTEAFF,TGTGCCAGCTCACCACTGACTTACACTGAAGCTTTCTTT,TRBJ1-1,TRBV18,NA,NA
CATVPGQGLRGNQPQHF,TGTGCCACCGTGCCGGGACAGGGGTTAAGGGGCAATCAGCCCCAGCATTTT,TRBJ1-5,TRBV19,TRBD1,many
CASSLLGGTGFSGANVLTF,TGTGCCAGCAGCTTGCTTGGAGGGACAGGGTTTTCTGGGGCCAACGTCCTGACTTTC,TRBJ2-6,TRBV5-5,TRBD1,NA
CASSLETAGNEQYF,TGCGCCAGCAGCTTGGAAACGGCGGGGAACGAGCAGTACTTC,TRBJ2-7,TRBV5-1,NA,NA
CASSLEGGGFYEQYF,TGCGCCAGCAGCTTGGAGGGCGGGGGGTTCTACGAGCAGTACTTC,TRBJ2-7,TRBV5-1,TRBD2,NA
CASNQGGELFF,TGTGCCAGCAATCAGGGGGGGGAGCTGTTTTTT,TRBJ2-2,TRBV3-1/TRBV3-2,NA,NA
CASSPRTANTEAFF,TGTGCCAGTAGTCCTCGGACAGCGAACACTGAAGCTTTCTTT,TRBJ1-1,TRBV19,NA,NA
CASSLIEGGEQYF,TGCGCCAGCAGCTTGATTGAGGGCGGCGAGCAGTACTTC,TRBJ2-7,TRBV5-1,NA,NA
CASSRAGMTNTDTQYF,TGTGCCAGTAGTCGGGCGGGAATGACTAACACAGATACGCAGTATTTT,TRBJ2-3,TRBV19,NA,NA
CASSITTSTDTQYF,TGTGCCAGTAGTATAACGACTAGCACAGATACGCAGTATTTT,TRBJ2-3,TRBV19,NA,NA
CASSQYLPYNEQFF,TGCGCCAGCAGTCAATATCTACCATACAATGAGCAGTTCTTC,TRBJ2-1,TRBV5-1,NA,NA
CASSLAGTGPNQPQHF,TGTGCCAGCAGCTTAGCGGGGACAGGGCCCAATCAGCCCCAGCATTTT,TRBJ1-5,TRBV7-9,TRBD1,NA
CASSLVVGAGVGTDTQYF,TGTGCCAGCAGCTTGGTGGTTGGAGCGGGGGTGGGCACAGATACGCAGTATTTT,TRBJ2-3,TRBV5-4,TRBD2,NA
CASSQQGYTEAFF,TGTGCCAGCAGTCAACAGGGGTACACTGAAGCTTTCTTT,TRBJ1-1,TRBV12-3/TRBV12-4,TRBD1,NA
CASSLDRSSGNTIYF,TGTGCCAGCAGCTTAGACAGAAGCTCTGGAAACACCATATATTTT,TRBJ1-3,TRBV13,NA,once
CASSVGTGVGGSHEQYF,TGTGCCAGCAGCGTAGGTACAGGGGTAGGGGGCTCTCACGAGCAGTACTTC,TRBJ2-7,TRBV9,TRBD1,NA
CASRPSQGLNTEAFF,TGTGCCAGCAGACCCTCACAGGGGTTGAACACTGAAGCTTTCTTT,TRBJ1-1,TRBV2,TRBD1,NA
CATTGQHNSNQPQHF,TGTGCCACTACGGGACAGCACAATAGCAATCAGCCCCAGCATTTT,TRBJ1-5,TRBV19,TRBD1,once
CASSFGTGLHEQYF,TGTGCCAGCAGCTTCGGGACAGGGCTCCACGAGCAGTACTTC,TRBJ2-7,TRBV11-2,TRBD1,NA
CASSDQGARSTGELFF,TGTGCCAGCAGCGACCAGGGGGCGCGAAGCACCGGGGAGCTGTTTTTT,TRBJ2-2,TRBV5-4,TRBD1,NA
CASIVTPLKDEQFF,TGCGCCAGCATAGTGACTCCCCTGAAGGATGAGCAGTTCTTC,TRBJ2-1,TRBV10-1,NA,NA
CATSLGGRTQETQYF,TGTGCCACCTCCCTGGGGGGGCGGACCCAAGAGACCCAGTACTTC,TRBJ2-5,TRBV19,NA,NA
CASRLAGSSYEQYF,TGTGCCAGCAGACTAGCGGGGAGCTCCTACGAGCAGTACTTC,TRBJ2-7,TRBV7-2,TRBD2,NA
CATSRDFQRGAAETQYF,TGTGCCACCAGCAGAGATTTTCAGCGGGGGGCAGCTGAGACCCAGTACTTC,TRBJ2-5,TRBV15,TRBD2,NA
CASSIRARGVYNEQFF,TGTGCCAGTAGTATAAGGGCCAGGGGCGTCTACAATGAGCAGTTCTTC,TRBJ2-1,TRBV19,NA,NA
CASSSGVGNIQYF,TGTGCCAGCAGCTCGGGGGTAGGGAACATTCAGTACTTC,TRBJ2-4,TRBV9,NA,NA
CATSREGGGVETQYF,TGTGCCACCAGCAGAGAGGGGGGAGGGGTGGAGACCCAGTACTTC,TRBJ2-5,TRBV15,TRBD2,NA
CASSPYNEQFF,TGTGCCAGCAGCCCATACAATGAGCAGTTCTTC,TRBJ2-1,TRBV13,NA,few
CASSLDQGAGLGEAFF,TGCGCCAGCAGCTTGGACCAGGGAGCGGGGTTAGGTGAAGCTTTCTTT,TRBJ1-1,TRBV5-1,NA,NA
CASSTGILNTGELFF,TGTGCCAGTAGTACGGGGATCCTAAACACCGGGGAGCTGTTTTTT,TRBJ2-2,TRBV19,NA,NA
CASRTGKYEQYF,TGTGCCAGCAGGACAGGGAAGTACGAGCAGTACTTC,TRBJ2-7,TRBV27,TRBD1,NA
CASSATGVLGEKLFF,TGTGCCAGCAGTGCCACAGGGGTTTTGGGAGAAAAACTGTTTTTT,TRBJ1-4,TRBV25-1,TRBD1,NA
CASTPSGEDEETQYF,TGTGCCAGCACCCCCAGCGGGGAGGATGAGGAGACCCAGTACTTC,TRBJ2-5,TRBV19,TRBD2,NA
CASSMELIPTDTQYF,TGTGCCAGTAGTATGGAGCTGATCCCCACAGATACGCAGTATTTT,TRBJ2-3,TRBV19,NA,NA
CASTPGTSGGLGQFF,TGTGCCAGCACCCCGGGGACTAGCGGGGGCCTTGGGCAGTTCTTC,TRBJ2-1,TRBV7-6,TRBD2,NA
CASSPAGSRVAYGYTF,TGCGCCAGCAGCCCCGCCGGGTCCAGGGTGGCCTATGGCTACACCTTC,TRBJ1-2,TRBV4-1,NA,NA
CASSFRNIQYF,TGTGCCAGCAGTTTTAGAAACATTCAGTACTTC,TRBJ2-4,TRBV27,NA,NA
CASRQPGETQYF,TGCGCCAGCAGACAGCCAGGGGAGACCCAGTACTTC,TRBJ2-5,TRBV5-1,NA,NA
CASSQAGEWHNEQFF,TGTGCCAGCAGCCAAGCGGGGGAGTGGCACAATGAGCAGTTCTTC,TRBJ2-1,TRBV5-6,TRBD2,few
CASSQGRDYTDTQYF,TGCGCCAGCAGCCAAGGTCGGGACTACACAGATACGCAGTATTTT,TRBJ2-3,TRBV4-1,TRBD2,NA
CASRRADRSYEQYF,TGTGCCAGCAGACGCGCCGACAGGTCCTACGAGCAGTACTTC,TRBJ2-7,TRBV2,NA,NA
CASRVIQNTEAFF,TGTGCCAGCAGGGTAATACAAAACACTGAAGCTTTCTTT,TRBJ1-1,TRBV28,NA,NA
CASSLGVYSNQPQHF,TGTGCCAGCAGCTTGGGAGTCTATAGCAATCAGCCCCAGCATTTT,TRBJ1-5,TRBV5-6,NA,NA
CASSRGLADFEQFF,TGTGCCAGCAGTAGAGGACTAGCTGATTTTGAGCAGTTCTTC,TRBJ2-1,TRBV27,TRBD2,NA
CASNPFRQGAQEQYF,TGTGCCAGCAATCCATTCCGACAGGGGGCTCAGGAGCAGTACTTC,TRBJ2-7,TRBV27,TRBD1,NA
CASSLSRRGNTIYF,TGTGCCAGCAGCCTGAGCAGGCGAGGAAACACCATATATTTT,TRBJ1-3,TRBV3-1/TRBV3-2,NA,NA
CASSYGGTISYTF,TGTGCCAGCAGTTACGGCGGGACTATAAGCTACACCTTC,TRBJ1-2,TRBV6-6,NA,NA
CATGQSGANVLTF,TGTGCCACCGGACAGTCTGGGGCCAACGTCCTGACTTTC,TRBJ2-6,TRBV24-1,NA,few
CASSRGGEAFF,TGTGCCAGCTCTCGGGGGGGGGAAGCTTTCTTT,TRBJ1-1,TRBV19,NA,NA
CASSESTSGGQTQYF,TGTGCCAGCAGTGAATCGACTAGCGGGGGGCAGACCCAGTACTTC,TRBJ2-5,TRBV6-1,TRBD2,once
CATDGGVPGETQYF,TGTGCCACCGACGGGGGGGTTCCGGGGGAGACCCAGTACTTC,TRBJ2-5,TRBV24-1,TRBD2,NA